These T cell receptor beta chains were read from a single sample in a study of blood T cell repertoires in COVID-19. TCRdb keeps only in-frame clones here, not all; method: immunoSEQ multiplex PCR. The sample carries about 220,000 clones, approximately 82% recorded once. The sample taken for sequencing was peripheral blood. These receptors all stem from a woman older than 75 with acute or convalescent COVID-19. Each CDR3 is given with its conserved first and last residue. The order of the fields is clone size, J gene, D gene, V gene, CDR3 DNA, CDR3 protein. The D gene is left open where the match is weak. The size field is filled for only some rows; it gives once, few, many or a size class.

clone_size: few
j_call: TRBJ2-5
d_call: TRBD2
v_call: TRBV5-1
cdr3_nt: TGCGCCAGCAGCTTGGGGGCGAGCGGGGGTAAAGAGACCCAGTACTTC
cdr3_aa: CASSLGASGGKETQYF

clone_size: NA
j_call: TRBJ2-7
d_call: NA
v_call: TRBV10-3
cdr3_nt: TGTGCCACCCGGGGAGAGCCCTACGAGCAGTACTTC
cdr3_aa: CATRGEPYEQYF

clone_size: NA
j_call: TRBJ1-1
d_call: NA
v_call: TRBV7-9
cdr3_nt: TGTGCCAGCAGCCCTGGGGGGGCTTTGAACACTGAAGCTTTCTTT
cdr3_aa: CASSPGGALNTEAFF

clone_size: NA
j_call: TRBJ2-7
d_call: NA
v_call: TRBV12-3/TRBV12-4
cdr3_nt: TGTGCCAGCAGTGGGGGGTACGAGCAGTACTTC
cdr3_aa: CASSGGYEQYF

clone_size: NA
j_call: TRBJ1-5
d_call: NA
v_call: TRBV6-1
cdr3_nt: TGTGCCAGCAGTGAAGCGCAGGGATCCAATCAGCCCCAGCATTTT
cdr3_aa: CASSEAQGSNQPQHF

clone_size: NA
j_call: TRBJ1-2
d_call: TRBD1
v_call: TRBV9
cdr3_nt: TGTGCCAGCAGCGCAACAGGGGCCTCGTATGGCTACACCTTC
cdr3_aa: CASSATGASYGYTF

clone_size: NA
j_call: TRBJ1-1
d_call: NA
v_call: TRBV4-1
cdr3_nt: TGCGCCAGCAGCCAAGATGTAGGCGGAAACACTGAAGCTTTCTTT
cdr3_aa: CASSQDVGGNTEAFF

clone_size: few
j_call: TRBJ1-3
d_call: TRBD1
v_call: TRBV3-1/TRBV3-2
cdr3_nt: TGTGCCAGCAGCCATGACAGGGGCCTACGCTCTGGAAACACCATATATTTT
cdr3_aa: CASSHDRGLRSGNTIYF

clone_size: NA
j_call: TRBJ2-7
d_call: NA
v_call: TRBV19
cdr3_nt: TGTGCCAGTAGCCAAGGGGGGGCTCCCGTCGAGCAGTACTTC
cdr3_aa: CASSQGGAPVEQYF

clone_size: once
j_call: TRBJ2-7
d_call: NA
v_call: TRBV27
cdr3_nt: TGTGCCAGCAGGTTCTCGGGACAAAACGAGCAGTACTTC
cdr3_aa: CASRFSGQNEQYF

clone_size: NA
j_call: TRBJ2-1
d_call: TRBD1
v_call: TRBV5-1
cdr3_nt: TGCGCCAGCAGCCTACAATTGGACAGGGGGGTCAGTGGCAATGAGCAGTTCTTC
cdr3_aa: CASSLQLDRGVSGNEQFF

clone_size: few
j_call: TRBJ2-2
d_call: TRBD1
v_call: TRBV19
cdr3_nt: TGTGCCAGTAGTAACGGACAGGTCACCGGGGAGCTGTTTTTT
cdr3_aa: CASSNGQVTGELFF

clone_size: few
j_call: TRBJ2-7
d_call: TRBD2
v_call: TRBV7-2
cdr3_nt: TGTGCCAGCAGCTTAGGGCGGACTAGCGGGACCGAGCAGTACTTC
cdr3_aa: CASSLGRTSGTEQYF

clone_size: NA
j_call: TRBJ1-1
d_call: NA
v_call: TRBV28
cdr3_nt: TGTGCCAGCAGCCCCGGAGGGGTCCCTGAAGCTTTCTTT
cdr3_aa: CASSPGGVPEAFF

clone_size: NA
j_call: TRBJ2-1
d_call: NA
v_call: TRBV4-1
cdr3_nt: TGCGCCAGCAGCCACTTCTTCCGGGGTAGGAATGAGCAGTTCTTC
cdr3_aa: CASSHFFRGRNEQFF

clone_size: NA
j_call: TRBJ1-5
d_call: TRBD1
v_call: TRBV27
cdr3_nt: TGTGCCAGCAGTGTGGACAGGTATAGCAATCAGCCCCAGCATTTT
cdr3_aa: CASSVDRYSNQPQHF

clone_size: NA
j_call: TRBJ2-3
d_call: TRBD2
v_call: TRBV11-2
cdr3_nt: TGTGCCAGCAGCCCCCGCGGGGGAGGGCACCGTCCAGATACGCAGTATTTT
cdr3_aa: CASSPRGGGHRPDTQYF

clone_size: NA
j_call: TRBJ2-1
d_call: NA
v_call: TRBV6-5
cdr3_nt: TGTGCCAGCACCGCAGGGTACAATGAGCAGTTCTTC
cdr3_aa: CASTAGYNEQFF

clone_size: few
j_call: TRBJ1-5
d_call: NA
v_call: TRBV12-3/TRBV12-4
cdr3_nt: TGTGCCAGCAGCCAGGGAACAAAGGGGCCCCAGCATTTT
cdr3_aa: CASSQGTKGPQHF

clone_size: NA
j_call: TRBJ1-4
d_call: NA
v_call: TRBV29-1
cdr3_nt: TGCAGCGTCCTTCCTGACAGCGTGAGTGAAAAACTGTTTTTT
cdr3_aa: CSVLPDSVSEKLFF

clone_size: NA
j_call: TRBJ1-1
d_call: NA
v_call: TRBV19
cdr3_nt: TGTGCCAGTAGTATAGGAGGAGCAAACACTGAAGCTTTCTTT
cdr3_aa: CASSIGGANTEAFF

clone_size: once
j_call: TRBJ2-1
d_call: TRBD1
v_call: TRBV28
cdr3_nt: TGTGCCAGTACCGGGACAGGTACCTTCCACTCCTACAATGAGCAGTTCTTC
cdr3_aa: CASTGTGTFHSYNEQFF